The 19 T cell receptor beta chains presented below share a single source sample, sequenced in a study of Graves' ophthalmopathy and Graves' hyperthyroidism. Investigators amplified TCR beta CDR3 regions from RNA transcripts. Second-round multiplex PCR followed a first-round RT-PCR using HTBI primers. TCRdb reprocessed the multiplex PCR reads with MiXCR, giving one entry per CDR3 protein. The sample comprises some 160,000 distinct CDR3 sequences, around 39% of which are singletons, and around 9.3% rests with the top ten. Sequenced material: peripheral blood. All receptors come from a man aged 30 to 45 with Graves' ophthalmopathy.

This clonotype was found many times. The V gene is TRBV7-2, the J gene TRBJ2-7, with 7 bases fitting TRBD2. V lost 3 bases and J lost 4; bases outside the gene matches: 6. Germline V CDR1 and CDR2: SGHTA, FQGNSA. The CDR3 length is 14 residues. The CDR3 reads CASSLIAGEYEQYF. The CDR3 coding sequence is TGTGCCAGCAGCTTGATCGCGGGAGAATACGAGCAGTACTTC.

The chain couples TRBV12-3 or TRBV12-4 to TRBJ1-3; D ambiguous. V was clipped by 2 bases and J by 7 bases, with 6 bases between them. The CDR3 is made up of 12 amino acids. The chain's CDR3 is CASSLISNTIYF. The CDR3 nucleotides are TGTGCCAGCAGTTTAATAAGTAACACCATATATTTT.

J is TRBJ1-2 and V is TRBV6-5; D not certain. The V end was cut by 4 bases, the J end by 7 bases, with 13 bases between. The CDR3 is made up of 13 amino acids. The germline gives CDR1 MNHEY, CDR2 SVGAGI. The CDR3 sequence is CASSSDRPSGYTF. The CDR3 DNA reads as TGTGCCAGCAGTTCGGACCGCCCCAGTGGCTACACCTTC.

This clonotype appeared many times. The chain links TRBV24-1 to TRBJ2-7; 8 bases map to TRBD1. V lost 4 bases and J lost 3; bases outside the gene matches: 7. In germline, CDR1 is KGHDR, CDR2 SFDVKD. The CDR3 length is 15 residues. This CDR3 reads CATSDAGTGRYEQYF. In DNA, the CDR3 is TGTGCCACCAGTGACGCCGGGACAGGACGCTACGAGCAGTACTTC.

This clonotype has ten or more counts. The chain carries TRBV4-1 and TRBJ2-7; TRBD2 matches at 7 bases. Per the germline V gene, CDR1 is MGHRA and CDR2 is YSYEKL. The CDR3 loop spans 16 amino acids. The V and J ends lost 0 bases and 5 bases, in that order; junction bases with no gene match: 10. The CDR3 sequence is CASSQEPGRAFNEQYF. The CDR3 region has the DNA TGCGCCAGCAGCCAAGAACCGGGGAGGGCCTTCAACGAGCAGTACTTC.

This clonotype has ten or more counts. The chain has TRBV5-1 and TRBJ2-5; tentatively, D is TRBD2 (6 bases). With 4 bases removed from V and 2 bases from J, the gap between germline ends came to 15 bases. Germline assignment: CDR1 SGHRS and CDR2 YFSETQ. The CDR3 spans 15 residues. CDR3 region: CASSRDFQTQETQYF. Written as DNA, the CDR3 is TGCGCCAGCAGCCGGGACTTCCAAACTCAAGAGACCCAGTACTTC.

The genes are TRBV7-2 and TRBJ2-7, with D perhaps TRBD2 (6 bases). CDR1 SGHTA and CDR2 FQGNSA come from the germline V gene. V lost 1 base, J lost 8 bases, and 18 bases lay in between. This CDR3 is built from 15 residues. In DNA form, the CDR3 reads TGTGCCAGCAGCTTAGGGAGGGGAACTACGGGACAGCAGTACTTC. Its protein is CASSLGRGTTGQQYF.

This clonotype was found many times. The chain uses TRBV11-2 and TRBJ2-7; 9 nucleotides agree with TRBD2. CDR3 size: 16 residues. Per germline, CDR1 SGHAT and CDR2 FQNNGV. With 1 base clipped from V and 0 bases from J, the junction kept 4 bases outside the gene matches. The CDR3 DNA reads as TGTGCCAGCAGCTTAGTTCCTAGCGGGACCTCCTACGAGCAGTACTTC. This gives the protein CASSLVPSGTSYEQYF.

This clonotype has at least ten counts. The chain joins TRBV6-5 to TRBJ2-7; 7 nucleotides match TRBD1. J lost 2 bases, V lost 0 bases, and 7 bases had no gene match. The CDR3 sequence is 16 residues long. Germline lookup yields CDR1 MNHEY and CDR2 SVGAGI. The CDR3 DNA sequence: TGTGCCAGCAGTTACTCGACAGGACAGGAGACCTACGAGCAGTACTTC. It encodes CASSYSTGQETYEQYF.

Only a few counts were recorded for this clonotype. V and J are TRBV2 and TRBJ2-5, with D tentatively TRBD1 (5 bases). The CDR3 extends over 14 amino acids. V shed 2 bases and J shed 5 bases, with 12 bases lying between them. Germline V CDR1 and CDR2: SNHLY, FYNNEI. This CDR3 reads CASSEQGRVETQYF. Written as DNA, the CDR3 is TGTGCCAGCAGTGAACAAGGCAGGGTTGAGACCCAGTACTTC.

This clonotype showed up many times. The chain carries TRBV19 and TRBJ2-2; D is uncertain. V lost 3 bases, J lost 5 bases, and 10 bases lay in between. Germline loops: CDR1 LNHDA, CDR2 SQIVND (reference sequence). This CDR3 region has 14 residues. The CDR3 reads CASSIRIQTGELFF. The DNA of the CDR3 is TGTGCCAGTAGTATCCGGATTCAAACCGGGGAGCTGTTTTTT.

The rearrangement joins TRBV7-1 to TRBJ2-6; 7 bases match TRBD2. TRBV7-1 is assigned to the ORF class and has an uncertain function. V shed 3 bases and J 0 bases; nucleotides not matched to a gene: 14. The CDR3 is 20 residues long. CDR3 residues: CASSSLLGLAEYSGANVLTF. In DNA form, the CDR3 reads TGTGCCAGCAGCTCCCTACTCGGTCTAGCGGAGTACTCTGGGGCCAACGTCCTGACTTTC.

This clonotype was seen once. The chain joins TRBV7-2 to TRBJ1-5; D uncertain. V was clipped by 1 base and J by 7 bases, with 11 bases between them. In germline, CDR1 is SGHTA, CDR2 FQGNSA. This CDR3 is 14 amino acids long. The CDR3 nucleotides read TGTGCCAGCAGCTTAGGAAGGGCCGAGCAGCCCCAGCATTTT. Protein sequence: CASSLGRAEQPQHF.

The sample holds many counts of this clonotype. The chain carries TRBV24-1 and TRBJ2-7; 7 bases line up with TRBD1. After removal of 5 bases from V and 1 base from J, the junction contained 13 bases not matched to a gene. The CDR3 contains 17 residues. CDR1 KGHDR and CDR2 SFDVKD come from the germline V gene. The CDR3 nucleotides are TGTGCCACCAGTGGAATTTCCCCCGGGACAGATTCCTACGAGCAGTACTTC. Amino acids: CATSGISPGTDSYEQYF.

The sample holds many counts of this clonotype. V and J are TRBV11-2 and TRBJ2-4, with 9 bases fitting TRBD1. CDR3 length: 20 residues. Losses at the gene ends were 5 bases for V and 2 bases for J; bases not matched to a gene: 19. Germline CDR1 SGHAT, CDR2 FQNNGV. CDR3 amino acids: CASSGTGGSYLHHSKNIQYF. The CDR3 coding sequence is TGTGCCAGCAGCGGTACAGGGGGCTCTTATCTTCATCATTCCAAAAACATTCAGTACTTC.

This clonotype came up many times. The chain joins TRBV5-1 to TRBJ2-1; D perhaps matches TRBD1 (9 bases). Trimming pared 4 bases from V and 5 bases from J, leaving 19 bases between. CDR1 and CDR2 from the germline V gene are SGHRS and YFSETQ. CDR3 size: 16 residues. The CDR3 sequence: CASSPGGTGLDNEQFF. CDR3 coding DNA: TGCGCCAGCAGCCCGGGAGGGACAGGGTTAGACAATGAGCAGTTCTTC.

The chain combines TRBV6-2 or TRBV6-3 with TRBJ1-1; D is undetermined. Looked up from germline, CDR1 is MNHEY and CDR2 is SVGEGT. Between the trimmed V and J ends, which lost 4 bases and 5 bases, there was a span of 11 bases. The CDR3 covers 13 residues. In DNA, the CDR3 is TGTGCCAGCAGTTCCCGACGTTGGACTGAAGCTTTCTTT. Its translation is CASSSRRWTEAFF.

This clonotype appeared many times. The CDR3 DNA follows: TGTGCCAGCAGTTTAAATACACCTAACTATGGCTACACCTTC. Residues: CASSLNTPNYGYTF. This chain links TRBV12-3 or TRBV12-4 with TRBJ1-2; D unclear. The length of the CDR3 is 14 residues. V dropped 2 bases and J dropped 0 bases, with 7 bases sitting between them.

At least ten counts were recorded for this clonotype. The V call is TRBV19, the J call TRBJ1-1; D is uncertain. CDR3 size: 11 residues. Deletions cut 6 bases from V and 3 bases from J, with 5 bases between. Germline CDR1 reads LNHDA; CDR2 reads SQIVND (reference sequence). The CDR3 loop is CASSRDTEAFF. The CDR3 DNA reads as TGTGCCAGTAGCCGGGACACTGAAGCTTTCTTT.